Each of the 8 T cell receptor beta chains below was sequenced from the same sample in a study of blood T cell repertoires in COVID-19. TCRdb keeps only in-frame clones here, not all; method: immunoSEQ multiplex PCR. The sample carries 170,000 or so clones, more than 85% recorded once. The material sequenced was PBMCs or T cells enriched from blood (not recorded which). The receptors shown here come from a woman aged 45-59 years who had recovered from COVID-19.

This chain joins TRBV24-1 and TRBJ1-4, with D possibly TRBD1 on 5 matching bases. V was pared by 2 bases and J by 7 bases, with 13 bases between. From germline, CDR1 is KGHDR and CDR2 SFDVKD. The CDR3 totals 15 residues. The CDR3 DNA follows: TGTGCCACCAGTGATTACAGGCAGAATCCTGAAAAACTGTTTTTT. Translating it yields CATSDYRQNPEKLFF.

The chain has TRBV13 and TRBJ2-1, with 9 bases identical to TRBD2. Unmatched junction bases numbered 5, after V lost 1 base and J lost 1 base. The CDR3 sequence is 17 residues long. The germline gives CDR1 PRHDT, CDR2 FYEKMQ (reference sequence). CDR3 loop: CASSLEVAGASYNEQFF. The DNA of the CDR3 is TGTGCCAGCAGCTTAGAAGTAGCGGGAGCTTCCTACAATGAGCAGTTCTTC.

The rearrangement uses TRBV14 and TRBJ1-6; D is uncertain. This CDR3 contains 18 residues. In germline, CDR1 is SGHDN, CDR2 FVKESK. The V end lost 1 base, the J end lost 3 bases, and 16 bases lay between the germline ends. This chain's CDR3 is CASSQGSLPPGYNSPLHF. The CDR3 DNA follows: TGTGCCAGCAGCCAAGGGTCCCTGCCGCCAGGCTATAATTCACCCCTCCACTTT. The entire variable domain, with the rest obtained from reference TRBV14 and TRBJ1-6, is as follows: EAGVTQFPSHSVIEKGQTVTLRCDPISGHDNLYWYRRVMGKEIKFLLHFVKESKQDESGMPNNRFLAERTGGTYSTLKVQPAELEDSGVYFCASSQGSLPPGYNSPLHFGNGTRLTVT.

V gene TRBV27 combines with J gene TRBJ2-7, with 7 bases that match TRBD2. Germline-derived CDR1 and CDR2 are MNHEY and SMNVEV (reference sequence). CDR3 length: 14 amino acids. V was clipped by 8 bases and J by 2 bases; unmatched bases: 9. The CDR3 spells CASGLGLAAYEQYF. CDR3 sequence (DNA): TGTGCCAGCGGCCTGGGGCTAGCGGCCTACGAGCAGTACTTC.

The CDR3 loop is CSASQDSFEQFF. The CDR3 DNA is TGCAGTGCTAGTCAGGACAGCTTTGAGCAGTTCTTC. V usage is TRBV20-1 and J usage is TRBJ2-1, with D tentatively TRBD1 (6 bases). Trimming shortened V by 3 bases and J by 9 bases, and 12 bases separated the two germline ends. This CDR3 contains 12 residues. In germline, CDR1 is DFQATT, CDR2 SNEGSKA (reference sequence).

CDR3 in amino acids: CASSQGGAYEQYF. CDR3 DNA sequence: TGTGCCAGCAGCCAAGGCGGGGCGTACGAGCAGTACTTC. The chain links TRBV11-2 to TRBJ2-7, with D perhaps matching TRBD2 (6 bases). This CDR3 region has 13 residues. Trimming removed 5 bases from V and 4 bases from J, with 12 bases in between. Germline values: CDR1 SGHAT, CDR2 FQNNGV.

This clone is medium-sized (0.01 to 0.1%) by share. This rearrangement joins TRBV14 to TRBJ1-5; a possible D gene is TRBD1 (6 bases). V shed 4 bases and J shed 5 bases, with 27 bases lying between them. Germline values: CDR1 SGHDN, CDR2 FVKESK. The CDR3 has 19 amino acids. This CDR3 reads CASSPLARGARRIDQPQHF. The CDR3 nucleotides are TGTGCCAGCAGCCCACTGGCCCGGGGGGCGCGGAGGATCGATCAGCCCCAGCATTTT.

This clone was seen only once. The chain combines TRBV19 with TRBJ1-6; 8 bases fit TRBD1. Germline V gives CDR1 LNHDA, CDR2 SQIVND (reference sequence). V shed 5 bases and J 0 bases; nucleotides not matched to a gene: 6. There are 17 residues in the CDR3. The CDR3 coding sequence is TGTGCCAGTAGTTTCCGGGACAGGACCTCCTATAATTCACCCCTCCACTTT. Translated, it gives CASSFRDRTSYNSPLHF.